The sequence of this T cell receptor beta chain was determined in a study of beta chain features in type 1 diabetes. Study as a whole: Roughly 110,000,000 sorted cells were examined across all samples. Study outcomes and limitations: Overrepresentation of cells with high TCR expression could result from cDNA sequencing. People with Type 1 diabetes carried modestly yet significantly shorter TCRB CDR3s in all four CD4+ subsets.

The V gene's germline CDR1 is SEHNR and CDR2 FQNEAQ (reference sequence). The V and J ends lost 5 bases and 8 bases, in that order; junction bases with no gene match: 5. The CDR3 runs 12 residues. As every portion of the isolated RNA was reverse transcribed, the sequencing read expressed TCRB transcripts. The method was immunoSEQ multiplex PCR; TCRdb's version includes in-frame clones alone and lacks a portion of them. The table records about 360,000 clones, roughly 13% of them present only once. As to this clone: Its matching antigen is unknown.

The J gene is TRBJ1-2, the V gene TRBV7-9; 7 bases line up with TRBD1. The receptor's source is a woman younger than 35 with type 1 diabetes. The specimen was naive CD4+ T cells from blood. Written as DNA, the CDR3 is TGTGCCAGCAGCACCGACAGGGTCGGCTACACCTTC. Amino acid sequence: CASSTDRVGYTF.